Sequencing of this T cell receptor (beta chain) was carried out in a study of blood T cell repertoires in COVID-19. Study context: COVID-19 samples from acute and convalescent phases originated in the United States, Italy and Spain.

Allocation to cohorts depended on clinical history reported by the participants. Profiling relied on immunoSEQ multiplex PCR, and the TCRdb table lists in-frame clones only, not all of them. The sample records fewer than 500,000 clones, more than 80% being singletons. The sample was PBMCs or T cells enriched from blood (not recorded which). This clonotype was obtained from a young man who had recovered from COVID-19.

The CDR3 is CASSRPGTGNTEAFF. CDR3 bases: TGCGCCAGCAGCCGTCCCGGGACAGGGAACACTGAAGCTTTCTTT. V and J are TRBV5-1 and TRBJ1-1; TRBD1 matches at 8 bases. The germline CDR1 and CDR2 sequences are SGHRS and YFSETQ. The ends lost 4 bases at V and 1 base at J; junction bases unmatched: 6. The CDR3 is 15 amino acids.